The 30 T cell receptor beta chains in this list originate from one sample, sequenced in a study of cytomegalovirus exposure and HLA in healthy donors. Measured with immunoSEQ multiplex PCR; TCRdb has only the in-frame clones, and not every one. This table holds around 130,000 clones, 88% found once. The specimen sequenced was PBMCs. These TCRs come from a man in his thirties or forties in good health and CMV-seronegative.

The rearrangement uses TRBV7-3 and TRBJ2-3, with D perhaps matching TRBD2 (6 bases). Germline lookup yields CDR1 SGHTA and CDR2 FQGTGA. The CDR3 spans 16 residues. The V gene lost 5 bases and the J gene lost 0 bases, with 15 bases spanning the gap. In DNA, the CDR3 is TGTGCCAGCAGCCTCCTCGGCGGGAAAAGCACAGATACGCAGTATTTT. Translating gives CASSLLGGKSTDTQYF.

The chain carries TRBV30 and TRBJ2-7; a weak D match, TRBD1 (7 bases). The CDR3 covers 13 residues. CDR1 and CDR2 (germline): GTSNPN, SVGIG (reference sequence). V lost 5 bases, J lost 2 bases, and 13 bases lay in between. The CDR3 protein is CAWWAGGTYEQYF. CDR3 nucleotides: TGTGCCTGGTGGGCAGGGGGGACCTACGAGCAGTACTTC.

With regard to this clone: Other DNA variants within this sample encode the same CDR3. This chain connects TRBV5-1 to TRBJ2-7; 8 bases map to TRBD1. The CDR3 covers 13 residues. Trimming took 4 bases from V and 3 from J; bases not matched to a gene: 3. Germline CDR1 and CDR2: SGHRS and YFSETQ. The CDR3 DNA reads TGCGCCAGCAGCCTGGACAGGGACTACGAGCAGTACTTC. It is translated as CASSLDRDYEQYF. Looking up the rest from reference TRBV5-1 and TRBJ2-7 gives the full variable domain: KAGVTQTPRYLIKTRGQQVTLSCSPISGHRSVSWYQQTPGQGLQFLFEYFSETQRNKGNFPGRFSGRQFSNSRSEMNVSTLELGDSALYLCASSLDRDYEQYFGPGTRLTVT.

The chain combines TRBV7-9 with TRBJ2-1; 7 bases map to TRBD2. CDR3 length: 14 amino acids. Germline values: CDR1 SEHNR, CDR2 FQNEAQ (reference sequence). The J segment lost 9 bases and the V segment lost 4 bases, leaving 9 bases of the junction unmatched. DNA of the CDR3: TGTGCCAGCAGCTCCGGGGGGAGGGCCGCTGAGCAGTTCTTC. It translates to CASSSGGRAAEQFF.

The chain is built from TRBV5-6 and TRBJ2-5; D gene ambiguous. Germline CDR1 is SGHDT and CDR2 is YYEEEE. Between the trimmed V and J ends, which lost 5 bases and 0 bases, there was a span of 8 bases. The CDR3 runs 13 residues. The CDR3 sequence is CASRKSYQETQYF. The CDR3 bases are TGTGCCAGCAGAAAATCCTACCAAGAGACCCAGTACTTC.

The chain carries TRBV11-2 and TRBJ2-7; D gene ambiguous. CDR1 and CDR2 (germline): SGHAT, FQNNGV. The CDR3 has 17 residues. Trimming pared 1 base from V and 6 bases from J, leaving 22 bases between. CDR3 sequence: CASSLVPPRITRGEQYF. The CDR3 nucleotides are TGTGCCAGCAGCTTAGTCCCCCCCCGGATCACGAGAGGCGAGCAGTACTTC.

The rearrangement uses TRBV28 and TRBJ2-7, with TRBD1 matching 10 bases. This CDR3 spans 15 amino acids. V gave up 6 bases and J gave up 3 bases; unmatched junction bases: 8. Germline CDR1 and CDR2: MDHEN and SYDVKM. The CDR3 reads CASRDPGQGFYEQYF. Written as DNA, the CDR3 is TGTGCCAGCAGGGATCCGGGACAGGGGTTCTACGAGCAGTACTTC.

This clone was detected only once. This chain connects TRBV5-1 to TRBJ1-4; D is possibly TRBD1 (5 bases). Trimming pared 3 bases from V and 3 bases from J, leaving 12 bases between. There are 15 residues in the CDR3. Germline V gene data show CDR1 as SGHRS and CDR2 as YFSETQ. The CDR3 nucleotides are TGCGCCAGCAGCTCCGGGGGGGTTTCTAATGAAAAACTGTTTTTT. Translated: CASSSGGVSNEKLFF.

V gene TRBV7-3 combines with J gene TRBJ2-5, with D perhaps TRBD2 (5 bases). The germline V gene has CDR1 SGHTA and CDR2 FQGTGA. V lost 5 bases, J lost 4 bases, and 14 bases lay in between. This CDR3 comprises 14 residues. The CDR3, as DNA: TGTGCCAGCAGCGCAAGCGGAGGTGGAGAGACCCAGTACTTC. Residues: CASSASGGGETQYF.

The genes are TRBV6-4 and TRBJ2-2; TRBD2 matches 10 bases. This CDR3 has 15 amino acids. With V trimmed by 4 bases and J by 3 bases, 2 bases remained unmatched. Germline V gene data show CDR1 as MRHNA and CDR2 as SNTAGT. As DNA, the CDR3 is TGTGCCAGCAGTGGGACTAGCGGTTACACCGGGGAGCTGTTTTTT. Residues: CASSGTSGYTGELFF.

The chain couples TRBV6-5 to TRBJ2-7; possibly TRBD2 for D (7 bases). The germline V gene has CDR1 MNHEY and CDR2 SVGAGI. V was trimmed by 6 bases and J by 3 bases, leaving 12 bases between them. The CDR3 has 13 residues. The CDR3 nucleotides are TGTGCCAGCAGCAGGGGAGGGGTCTACGAGCAGTACTTC. It translates to CASSRGGVYEQYF.

This rearrangement joins TRBV2 to TRBJ2-1; D possibly corresponds to TRBD2 (6 bases). The V end lost 8 bases, the J end lost 3 bases, and 17 bases lay between the germline ends. This CDR3 has 15 amino acids. Looked up from germline, CDR1 is SNHLY and CDR2 is FYNNEI. The DNA of the CDR3 is TGTGCCAGCCGAGGCCTTAGCGGACGCTACAATGAGCAGTTCTTC. This gives the protein CASRGLSGRYNEQFF.

V usage is TRBV2 and J usage is TRBJ2-7, with 9 positions matching TRBD2. The CDR3 is 18 residues long. Germline CDR1 reads SNHLY; CDR2 reads FYNNEI. Trimming at V came to 6 bases and at J to 4 bases, leaving 19 bases not matched to a gene. The chain's CDR3 is CASSPRGSGSGRWYEQYF. The DNA for the CDR3 is TGTGCCAGCAGCCCCCGGGGAAGCGGGAGCGGGAGGTGGTACGAGCAGTACTTC.

The chain combines TRBV11-2 with TRBJ1-1, with 9 bases fitting TRBD1. This CDR3 region has 15 residues. Germline V gene data show CDR1 as SGHAT and CDR2 as FQNNGV. Trimming removed 1 base from V and 4 bases from J; junction bases left unmatched: 4. Here the CDR3 DNA reads TGTGCCAGCAGCTTAGGCCTGACAGGGGGCACTGAAGCTTTCTTT. Protein: CASSLGLTGGTEAFF.

The chain carries TRBV10-3 and TRBJ2-7, with D uncertain. The CDR3 covers 12 residues. Trimming removed 7 bases from V and 6 bases from J, with 13 bases in between. Per germline, CDR1 ENHRY and CDR2 SYGVKD. This CDR3 is CAIMSVFGEQYF. CDR3 bases: TGTGCCATCATGTCTGTTTTCGGCGAGCAGTACTTC.

The J gene is TRBJ2-3, the V gene TRBV6-7; perhaps TRBD2 as D (6 bases). Being an ORF, TRBV6-7 has a function that is uncertain. Trimming shortened V by 0 bases and J by 5 bases, and 15 bases separated the two germline ends. This CDR3 spans 16 amino acids. CDR3 DNA sequence: TGTGCCAGCAGTTACTCTAATCGGCGGGGCCTAGATACGCAGTATTTT. Amino acid sequence: CASSYSNRRGLDTQYF.

The gene calls are TRBV14 and TRBJ2-6; 8 positions match TRBD2. The V gene's germline CDR1 is SGHDN and CDR2 FVKESK. CDR3 length: 18 amino acids. V was clipped by 5 bases and J by 0 bases; unmatched bases: 9. As DNA, the CDR3 is TGTGCCAGCAGCGAAGGACTAGCCACCCTCTCTGGGGCCAACGTCCTGACTTTC. It encodes CASSEGLATLSGANVLTF. Complete variable domain (other parts from reference TRBV14 and TRBJ2-6): EAGVTQFPSHSVIEKGQTVTLRCDPISGHDNLYWYRRVMGKEIKFLLHFVKESKQDESGMPNNRFLAERTGGTYSTLKVQPAELEDSGVYFCASSEGLATLSGANVLTFGAGSRLTVL.

The chain is built from TRBV7-6 and TRBJ2-1, with 8 nucleotides matching TRBD2. Germline-derived CDR1 and CDR2 are SGHVS and FNYEAQ. J was trimmed by 9 bases and V by 1 base; bases with no gene match: 8. The CDR3 totals 15 residues. Written as DNA, the CDR3 is TGTGCCAGCAGCTTAGTGGGGCGGGAGGCACGTGAGCAGTTCTTC. Translating gives CASSLVGREAREQFF.

The V and J genes are TRBV6-1 and TRBJ1-1; 8 nucleotides agree with TRBD1. Unmatched junction bases numbered 3, after V lost 3 bases and J lost 6 bases. CDR1 MNHNS and CDR2 SASEGT come from the germline V gene. This CDR3 is 13 amino acids long. CDR3 region: CASSEPDRAEAFF. The CDR3 DNA reads TGTGCCAGCAGTGAGCCGGACAGGGCTGAAGCTTTCTTT.

This clone was picked up many times. This chain links TRBV5-1 with TRBJ1-5, with TRBD1 as a possible D gene (6 bases). V lost 3 bases to trimming and J lost 5 bases, with 9 bases between them. The length of the CDR3 is 13 residues. Germline lookup yields CDR1 SGHRS and CDR2 YFSETQ. The CDR3 reads CASSSDRDQPQHF. As DNA, the CDR3 is TGCGCCAGCAGCTCGGACAGAGATCAGCCCCAGCATTTT.

The CDR3 bases are TGTGCCAGTAGTATAGATCTGCCGGGGGTACAGGATGGCTACACCTTC. Its translation: CASSIDLPGVQDGYTF. The genes are TRBV19 and TRBJ1-2, with a weak D call TRBD1 (5 bases). V lost 0 bases and J 6 bases, leaving 17 bases between the germline ends. Germline V gene data show CDR1 as LNHDA and CDR2 as SQIVND (reference sequence). This CDR3 region has 16 residues. Complete variable domain (other parts from reference TRBV19 and TRBJ1-2): DGGITQSPKYLFRKEGQNVTLSCEQNLNHDAMYWYRQDPGQGLRLIYYSQIVNDFQKGDIAEGYSVSREKKESFPLTVTSAQKNPTAFYLCASSIDLPGVQDGYTFGSGTRLTVV.

This rearrangement joins TRBV7-2 to TRBJ2-2; 8 nucleotides align to TRBD2. The germline CDR1 and CDR2 sequences are SGHTA and FQGNSA. The CDR3 sequence is 16 residues long. The V segment lost 5 bases and the J segment 1 base; nucleotides outside the gene matches: 6. CDR3 loop: CASSEGLAQNTGELFF. The CDR3 nucleotides read TGTGCCAGCAGCGAAGGACTAGCACAGAACACCGGGGAGCTGTTTTTT.

J is TRBJ1-1 and V is TRBV2; 8 bases align to TRBD1. The CDR3 has 13 residues. Trimming cost V 8 bases and J 4 bases; bases outside gene matches: 6. Germline V gene sequence: CDR1 SNHLY, CDR2 FYNNEI. Here the CDR3 reads CASQTTGGTEAFF. The CDR3, as DNA: TGTGCCAGCCAAACTACAGGGGGCACTGAAGCTTTCTTT.

The table lists this clone with a few counts. A junction end diverges from the germline sequence, so it may reflect a read error. The V gene is TRBV18, the J gene TRBJ2-1; 8 nucleotides match TRBD2. Per the germline V gene, CDR1 is KGHSH and CDR2 is LQKENI. The CDR3 spans 15 residues. CDR3 protein: CASSPRREIAGPPVF. The CDR3 DNA sequence: TGTGCCAGCTCACCCCGCCGGGAGATAGCGGGACCTCCAGTCTTC.

The V and J genes are TRBV5-6 and TRBJ1-1, with D hard to call. Germline-derived CDR1 and CDR2 are SGHDT and YYEEEE. V gave up 3 bases and J gave up 4 bases, with 13 bases separating them. The length of the CDR3 is 14 residues. The CDR3 sequence is CASSWNFEGTEAFF. The CDR3 nucleotides read TGTGCCAGCAGCTGGAACTTTGAGGGCACTGAAGCTTTCTTT.

The chain employs TRBV27 and TRBJ2-7; weak D call: TRBD1 (5 bases). Germline V gene data show CDR1 as MNHEY and CDR2 as SMNVEV (reference sequence). V was trimmed by 6 bases and J by 3 bases, leaving 15 bases between them. CDR3 length: 14 amino acids. The CDR3 DNA sequence: TGTGCCAGCAGATCCCGAGACAGATTCTACGAGCAGTACTTC. This sequence encodes CASRSRDRFYEQYF.

V is TRBV5-1 and J is TRBJ1-2, with D unclear. Trimming took 0 bases from V and 2 from J, leaving 5 bases between them. This CDR3 comprises 13 residues. Germline CDR1 SGHRS, CDR2 YFSETQ. The CDR3 DNA reads TGCGCCAGCAGCTTGGTAGAAAACTATGGCTACACCTTC. Translation gives CASSLVENYGYTF.

The chain uses TRBV30 and TRBJ2-5, with TRBD2 as a possible D gene (6 bases). CDR1 and CDR2 from the germline V gene are GTSNPN and SVGIG (reference sequence). With 1 base removed from V and 4 bases from J, the gap between germline ends came to 10 bases. The CDR3 covers 13 residues. The DNA of the CDR3 is TGTGCCTGGAGTGCGACGGAGGGAGAGACCCAGTACTTC. It is translated as CAWSATEGETQYF.

V usage is TRBV7-8 and J usage is TRBJ1-6, with 9 bases that match TRBD1. In germline, CDR1 is SGHVS, CDR2 FQNEAQ. Germline trimming cut 0 bases from V and 10 bases from J; bases unmatched to any gene: 4. The CDR3 covers 15 residues. CDR3 nucleotides: TGTGCCAGCAGCTTAGCCGGGACAGGGCCATCACCCCTCCACTTT. It yields the protein CASSLAGTGPSPLHF.

This clone turned up a few times. The CDR3 DNA reads as TGTGCCAGCATCACCGGGACAGAGTTCTTC. It specifies CASITGTEFF. The V gene is TRBV21-1, the J gene TRBJ2-1; the listed D gene, TRBD1, was not tested against the DNA. TRBV21-1 is tagged as a pseudogene. The CDR3 is made up of 10 amino acids.